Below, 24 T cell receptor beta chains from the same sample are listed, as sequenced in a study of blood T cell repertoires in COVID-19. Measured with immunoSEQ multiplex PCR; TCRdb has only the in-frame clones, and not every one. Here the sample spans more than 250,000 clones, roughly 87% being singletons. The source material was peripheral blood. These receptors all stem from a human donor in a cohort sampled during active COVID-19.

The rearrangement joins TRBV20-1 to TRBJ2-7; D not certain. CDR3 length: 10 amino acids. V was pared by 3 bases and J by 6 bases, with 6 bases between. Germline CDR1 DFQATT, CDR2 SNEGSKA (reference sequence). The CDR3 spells CSASSFEQYF. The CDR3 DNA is TGCAGTGCTAGCTCTTTCGAGCAGTACTTC.

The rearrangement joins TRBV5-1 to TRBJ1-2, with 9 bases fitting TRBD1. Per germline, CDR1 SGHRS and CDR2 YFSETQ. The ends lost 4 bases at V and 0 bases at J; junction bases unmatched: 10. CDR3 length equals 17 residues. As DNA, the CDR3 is TGCGCCAGCAGCCGATGGGACAGGGCCCCTCCTAACTATGGCTACACCTTC. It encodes CASSRWDRAPPNYGYTF.

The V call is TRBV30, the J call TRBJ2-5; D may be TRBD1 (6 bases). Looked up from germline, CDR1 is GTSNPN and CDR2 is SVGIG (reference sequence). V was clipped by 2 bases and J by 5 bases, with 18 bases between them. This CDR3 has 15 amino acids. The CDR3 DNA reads TGTGCCTGGAGTAGGGCAGGGGTGAATCGGGAGACCCAGTACTTC. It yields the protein CAWSRAGVNRETQYF.

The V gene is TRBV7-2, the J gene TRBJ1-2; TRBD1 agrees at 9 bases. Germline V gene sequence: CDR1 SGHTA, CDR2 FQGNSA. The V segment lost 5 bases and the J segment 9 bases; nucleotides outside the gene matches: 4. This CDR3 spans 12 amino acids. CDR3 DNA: TGTGCCAGCAGCGTAGGACAGGGGAGCTACACCTTC. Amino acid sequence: CASSVGQGSYTF.

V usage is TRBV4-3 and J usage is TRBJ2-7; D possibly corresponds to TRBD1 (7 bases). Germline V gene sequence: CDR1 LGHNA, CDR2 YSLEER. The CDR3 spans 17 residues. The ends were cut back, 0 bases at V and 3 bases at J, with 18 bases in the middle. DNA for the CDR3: TGCGCCAGCAGCCAAGAGGTGGGGACAGTGGGGGGCTACGAGCAGTACTTC. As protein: CASSQEVGTVGGYEQYF.

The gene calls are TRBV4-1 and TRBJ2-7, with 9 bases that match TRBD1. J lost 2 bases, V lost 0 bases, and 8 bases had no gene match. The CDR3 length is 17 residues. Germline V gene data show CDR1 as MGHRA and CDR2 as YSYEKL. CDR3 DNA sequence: TGCGCCAGCAGCCAAGAAGGACAGGGGATTGTCCCCTACGAGCAGTACTTC. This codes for CASSQEGQGIVPYEQYF.

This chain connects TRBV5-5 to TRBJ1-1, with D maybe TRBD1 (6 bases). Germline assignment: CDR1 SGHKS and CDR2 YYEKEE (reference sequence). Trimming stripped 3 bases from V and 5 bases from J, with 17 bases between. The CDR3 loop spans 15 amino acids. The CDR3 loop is CASSWGLGARTEAFF. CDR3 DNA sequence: TGTGCCAGCAGCTGGGGGTTGGGGGCCCGGACTGAAGCTTTCTTT.

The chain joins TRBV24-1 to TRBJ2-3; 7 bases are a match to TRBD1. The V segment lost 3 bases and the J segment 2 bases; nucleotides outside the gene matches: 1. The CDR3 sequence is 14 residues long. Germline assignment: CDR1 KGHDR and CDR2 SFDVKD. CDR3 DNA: TGTGCCACCAGTGATCAGGGGGACACAGATACGCAGTATTTT. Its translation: CATSDQGDTDTQYF.

In DNA form, the CDR3 reads TGTGCCAGCAGCCAAGATCCGGGGGGGCCGTACGTCATATATTTT. As protein: CASSQDPGGPYVIYF. The rearrangement uses TRBV3-1 (or the pseudogene TRBV3-2) and TRBJ1-3; maybe TRBD1 (6 bases). The CDR3 consists of 15 residues. CDR1 and CDR2 (germline): LGHDT, YNNKEL (reference sequence). Trimming took off 0 bases at V and 12 bases at J, with 18 bases between the two ends.

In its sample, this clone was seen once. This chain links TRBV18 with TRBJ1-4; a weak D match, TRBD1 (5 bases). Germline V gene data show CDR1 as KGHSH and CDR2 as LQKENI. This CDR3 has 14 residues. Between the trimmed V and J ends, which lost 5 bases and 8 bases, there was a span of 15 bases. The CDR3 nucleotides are TGTGCCAGCTCATACGACAGCGTGAGGGAAAAACTGTTTTTT. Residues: CASSYDSVREKLFF.

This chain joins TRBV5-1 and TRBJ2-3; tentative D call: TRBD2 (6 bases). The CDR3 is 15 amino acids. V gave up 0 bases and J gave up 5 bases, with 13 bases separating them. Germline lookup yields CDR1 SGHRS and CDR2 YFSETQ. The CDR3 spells CASSLERGGKDTQYF. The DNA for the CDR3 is TGCGCCAGCAGCTTGGAAAGGGGAGGTAAAGATACGCAGTATTTT.

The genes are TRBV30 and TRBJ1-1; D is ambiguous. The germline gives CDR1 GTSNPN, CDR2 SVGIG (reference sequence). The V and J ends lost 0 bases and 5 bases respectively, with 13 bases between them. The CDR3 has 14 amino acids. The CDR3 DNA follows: TGTGCCTGGAGTGTGTCAGGCTCTGGTACTGAAGCTTTCTTT. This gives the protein CAWSVSGSGTEAFF.

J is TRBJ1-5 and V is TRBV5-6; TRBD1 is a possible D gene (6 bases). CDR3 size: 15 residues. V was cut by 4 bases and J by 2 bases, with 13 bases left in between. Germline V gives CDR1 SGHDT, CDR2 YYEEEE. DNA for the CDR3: TGTGCCAGCAGCCTACAGGGAATGGGCAATCAGCCCCAGCATTTT. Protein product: CASSLQGMGNQPQHF.

The CDR3 is CASNSDAGSYNEQFF. The DNA of the CDR3 is TGTGCCAGCAATTCCGATGCGGGCTCCTACAATGAGCAGTTCTTC. The chain recombines TRBV6-6 with TRBJ2-1; the D gene is possibly TRBD2 (5 bases). The V end lost 7 bases, the J end lost 0 bases, and 13 bases lay between the germline ends. Per the germline V gene, CDR1 is MNHNY and CDR2 is SVGAGI (reference sequence). The CDR3 is 15 amino acids.

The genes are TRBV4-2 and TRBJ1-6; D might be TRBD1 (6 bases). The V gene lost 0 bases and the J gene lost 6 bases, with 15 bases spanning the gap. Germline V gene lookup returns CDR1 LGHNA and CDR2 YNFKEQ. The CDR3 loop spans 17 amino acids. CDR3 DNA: TGTGCCAGCAGCCAAGATCCCTTTCGACAGGCTAATTCACCCCTCCACTTT. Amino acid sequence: CASSQDPFRQANSPLHF.

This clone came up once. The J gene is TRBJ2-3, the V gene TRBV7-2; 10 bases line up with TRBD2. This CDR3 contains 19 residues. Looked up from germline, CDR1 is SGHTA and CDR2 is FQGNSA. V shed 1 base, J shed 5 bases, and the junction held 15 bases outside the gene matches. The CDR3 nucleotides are TGTGCCAGCAGCTTAGGGGGAAAAATAGCGGGAGGCCGGGGAGATACGCAGTATTTT. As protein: CASSLGGKIAGGRGDTQYF.

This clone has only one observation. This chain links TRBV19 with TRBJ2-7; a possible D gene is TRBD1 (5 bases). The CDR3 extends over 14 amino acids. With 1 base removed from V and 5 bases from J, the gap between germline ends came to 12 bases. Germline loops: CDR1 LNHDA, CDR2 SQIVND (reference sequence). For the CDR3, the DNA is TGTGCCAGTAGTATAGGGCAGGGTATTGACGAGCAGTACTTC. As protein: CASSIGQGIDEQYF.

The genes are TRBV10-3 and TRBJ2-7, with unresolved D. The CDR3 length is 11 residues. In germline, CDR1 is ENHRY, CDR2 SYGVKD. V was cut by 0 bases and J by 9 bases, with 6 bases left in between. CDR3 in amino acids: CAISESRVQYF. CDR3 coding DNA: TGTGCCATCAGTGAGTCGAGAGTGCAGTACTTC.

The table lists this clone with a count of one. The CDR3 loop is CASSNYRGTGYTF. Here the CDR3 DNA reads TGTGCCAGCAGCAACTACAGGGGAACGGGCTACACCTTC. This rearrangement joins TRBV11-2 to TRBJ1-2; the match to TRBD1 covers 7 bases. J gave up 8 bases and V 5 bases, and 8 bases lay outside the gene matches. CDR1 is SGHAT and CDR2 is FQNNGV in the germline V gene. The CDR3 totals 13 residues.

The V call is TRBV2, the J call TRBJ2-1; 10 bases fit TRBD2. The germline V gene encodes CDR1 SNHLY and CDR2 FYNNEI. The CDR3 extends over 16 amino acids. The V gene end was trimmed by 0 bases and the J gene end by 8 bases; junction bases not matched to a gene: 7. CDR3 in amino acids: CASSEALGLAADEQFF. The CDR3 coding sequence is TGTGCCAGCAGTGAAGCGCTTGGACTAGCGGCAGATGAGCAGTTCTTC.

CDR3 DNA: TGTGCCAGTAGTAACGGGGTTCTATATGAGCAGTACTTC. Its protein product is CASSNGVLYEQYF. J is TRBJ2-7 and V is TRBV19, with D possibly being TRBD2 (5 bases). Trimming left V 4 bases short and J 7 bases short, with 14 bases between. CDR1 and CDR2 from the germline V gene are LNHDA and SQIVND (reference sequence). The CDR3 extends over 13 amino acids.

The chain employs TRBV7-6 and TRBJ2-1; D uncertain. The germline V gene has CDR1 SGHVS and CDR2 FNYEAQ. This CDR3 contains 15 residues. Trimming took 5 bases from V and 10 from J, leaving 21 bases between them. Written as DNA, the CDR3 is TGTGCCAGCAGCCCCGCCTATATATCTCGTCGGGAGCAGTTCTTC. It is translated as CASSPAYISRREQFF.

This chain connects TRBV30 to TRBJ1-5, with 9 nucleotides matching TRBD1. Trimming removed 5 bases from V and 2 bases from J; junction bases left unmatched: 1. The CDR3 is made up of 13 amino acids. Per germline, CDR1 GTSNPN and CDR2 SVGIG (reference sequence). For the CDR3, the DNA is TGTGCCTGGCGGGACAGGGGCAATCAGCCCCAGCATTTT. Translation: CAWRDRGNQPQHF.

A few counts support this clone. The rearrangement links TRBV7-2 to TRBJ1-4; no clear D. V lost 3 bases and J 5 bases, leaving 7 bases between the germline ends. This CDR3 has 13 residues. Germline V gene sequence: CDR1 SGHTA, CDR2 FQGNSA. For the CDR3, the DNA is TGTGCCAGCAGCTTTTCCCCGAATGAAAAACTGTTTTTT. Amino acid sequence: CASSFSPNEKLFF.